Listed here are 7 T cell receptor beta chains from one sample, sequenced in a study of CXCR3-negative and CXCR3-positive naive CD8 T cells. Study findings and constraints: TRB CDR3s were more hydrophobic in CXCR3-positive than in CXCR3-negative naive cells.

TRB cDNA libraries were made by UMI-labeled 5' RACE. Following a re-call of the 5' RACE reads, TCRdb has one entry per CDR3 protein and lacks DNA. In all, the sample yields tens of thousands of distinct CDR3 sequences. These TCRs' antigens remain unknown. The material sequenced was naive CXCR3+ CD8+ T cells from blood. Subset of the sample: CD45RO-CCR7+CD27+CD95- naive CD8+ T cells expressing CXCR3 (TNR3+). The receptor set was obtained from a human donor in good health. Some clones in this sample may be carry-over from other donors' samples.

J is TRBJ2-7 and V is TRBV7-9; TCRdb proposes TRBD1, but this gene call is untestable without DNA. CDR3 length equals 14 residues. Germline V gene lookup returns CDR1 SEHNR and CDR2 FQNEAQ (reference sequence). This CDR3 is CASSSGQSSYEQYF.

V is TRBV19 and J is TRBJ2-3; no DNA is available, so the TRBD1 call from TCRdb remains unchecked. CDR3 length: 16 residues. Germline V gene sequence: CDR1 LNHDA, CDR2 SQIVND (reference sequence). This CDR3 is CASTPTGGAFTDTQYF.

The chain employs TRBV28 and TRBJ2-5; TCRdb's D call of TRBD2 is untestable without DNA. The CDR3 loop spans 17 amino acids. The germline CDR1 and CDR2 sequences are MDHEN and SYDVKM. The CDR3: CASSSPARTDPRETQYF.

The chain combines TRBV28 with TRBJ2-5; TCRdb lists TRBD1, though no DNA is available to test this call. The CDR3 sequence is 16 residues long. Germline V gene sequence: CDR1 MDHEN, CDR2 SYDVKM. The CDR3 region is CASSSPRQGSQETQYF.

The chain combines TRBV2 with TRBJ1-1. Germline loops: CDR1 SNHLY, CDR2 FYNNEI. CDR3 length: 15 amino acids. The CDR3 loop is CASIETLMMNTEAFF.

The chain carries TRBV6-6 and TRBJ1-3. Germline CDR1 and CDR2: MNHNY and SVGAGI (reference sequence). CDR3 length equals 17 residues. CDR3 loop: CASSYSPQARSGNTIYF.

The J gene is TRBJ1-3, the V gene TRBV28; TCRdb's D call, TRBD1, is unchecked because there is no DNA. CDR3 length: 15 amino acids. The germline gives CDR1 MDHEN, CDR2 SYDVKM. CDR3 loop: CASSISGGSGNTIYF.